This T cell receptor (beta chain) was obtained from a study of blood T cell repertoires in COVID-19. Clones were read by immunoSEQ multiplex PCR, and TCRdb kept only the in-frame ones, dropping some. The sample includes 150,000 to 190,000 clones, 85% of them seen just once. The CDR3 is 13 amino acids. V was pared by 6 bases and J by 6 bases, with 14 bases between. The germline CDR1 and CDR2 sequences are MNHEY and SVGEGT. The chain combines TRBV6-2 or TRBV6-3 with TRBJ1-1; D not certain. The sequenced sample consisted of peripheral blood. The receptor comes from a woman aged 55-70 years with COVID-19, enrolled during active disease. CDR3 sequence reads: CASSQWAGAEAFF. The CDR3 DNA sequence: TGTGCCAGCAGCCAATGGGCTGGTGCTGAAGCTTTCTTT.